This T cell receptor (beta chain) stems from a study of TIL therapy for anti-PD-1-resistant metastatic lung cancer. Study-wide background: Progressing patients received lymphodepletion, expanded TIL infusion and IL-2.

Described time point: pre-treatment sample, taken before nivolumab and TIL therapy. The immunoSEQ assay was v3. TCRdb's table, derived via immunoSEQ multiplex PCR, lists solely in-frame clones and lacks some. The repertoire holds tens of thousands of clones, around 80% seen once, with about 4.8% in the top ten. Trimming shortened V by 0 bases and J by 6 bases, and 11 bases separated the two germline ends. Germline V gene sequence: CDR1 MNHNY, CDR2 SVGAGI (reference sequence). The CDR3 sequence is 14 residues long. The chain recombines TRBV6-6 with TRBJ1-2; D perhaps matches TRBD1 (5 bases). The clonotype originates from a woman between 25 and 80 years old with non-small cell lung cancer. The material sequenced was blood, taken at baseline. The CDR3 DNA reads TGTGCCAGCAGTTACTCGCGACAGAGGAATGGCTACACCTTC. It codes for CASSYSRQRNGYTF.